The 5 T cell receptor beta chains listed next were all sequenced from one sample in a study of shared clonotypes between healthy human individuals. Naive CD8 cells lacked CD45RO, underwent positive selection for CCR7 and left out terminally differentiated effector memory CD45RA+ cells. This table comes from immunoSEQ multiplex PCR, and its TCRdb copy is limited to in-frame clones, with some not included. This table has roughly 600,000 clones, 95% to 98% appearing once. The sequenced material came from naive CD8+ T cells sorted from blood. All receptors come from a young man in good health.

The chain joins TRBV7-8 to TRBJ1-4; D is ambiguous. The CDR3 runs to 12 residues. The germline V and J ends were trimmed by 3 bases and 4 bases, with 3 bases remaining between them. Looked up from germline, CDR1 is SGHVS and CDR2 is FQNEAQ. The CDR3 region has the DNA TGTGCCAGCAGCTTGGGTAATGAAAAACTGTTTTTT. Encoded protein: CASSLGNEKLFF. The whole variable domain, filled in from reference TRBV7-8 and TRBJ1-4, reads GAGVSQSPRYKVAKRGQDVALRCDPISGHVSLFWYQQALGQGPEFLTYFQNEAQLDKSGLPSDRFFAERPEGSVSTLKIQRTQQEDSAVYLCASSLGNEKLFFGSGTQLSVL.

The chain joins TRBV11-2 to TRBJ2-7; TRBD2 is a possible D gene (6 bases). Germline CDR1 is SGHAT and CDR2 is FQNNGV. The CDR3 length is 15 residues. V was cut by 10 bases and J by 3 bases, with 22 bases left in between. The CDR3 spells CATSKLALSVYEQYF. Here the CDR3 DNA reads TGTGCCACTTCAAAACTAGCACTATCGGTCTACGAGCAGTACTTC. The full variable domain, with the rest looked up from reference TRBV11-2 and TRBJ2-7, is EAGVAQSPRYKIIEKRQSVAFWCNPISGHATLYWYQQILGQGPKLLIQFQNNGVVDDSQLPKDRFSAERLKGVDSTLKIQPAKLEDSAVYLCATSKLALSVYEQYFGPGTRLTVT.

The V and J genes are TRBV5-1 and TRBJ2-7, with D maybe TRBD2 (5 bases). V lost 0 bases and J lost 2, with 12 bases in between. This CDR3 contains 15 residues. CDR1 is SGHRS and CDR2 is YFSETQ in the germline V gene. The CDR3 DNA reads as TGCGCCAGCAGCTTGGCGGCGGGCCCAACCTACGAGCAGTACTTC. Translated, it gives CASSLAAGPTYEQYF. The whole variable domain, remainder taken from reference TRBV5-1 and TRBJ2-7, is KAGVTQTPRYLIKTRGQQVTLSCSPISGHRSVSWYQQTPGQGLQFLFEYFSETQRNKGNFPGRFSGRQFSNSRSEMNVSTLELGDSALYLCASSLAAGPTYEQYFGPGTRLTVT.

The chain carries TRBV10-2 and TRBJ2-3; D is possibly TRBD1 or TRBD2 (5 bases each). Deletions cut 8 bases from V and 6 bases from J, with 21 bases between. The CDR3 has 15 residues. Looked up from germline, CDR1 is WSHSY and CDR2 is SAAADI. The CDR3 spells CASCPRQTIHDTQYF. The DNA of the CDR3 is TGCGCCAGCTGCCCCCGACAGACTATTCATGATACGCAGTATTTT.

The chain links TRBV5-6 to TRBJ1-1, with 10 bases aligning to TRBD1. The CDR3 spans 14 residues. Germline V gives CDR1 SGHDT, CDR2 YYEEEE. V shed 4 bases and J 6 bases; nucleotides not matched to a gene: 6. The CDR3 here is CASSPGQGLAEAFF. DNA for the CDR3: TGTGCCAGCAGCCCGGGACAGGGGTTGGCTGAAGCTTTCTTT.